What follows are 27 T cell receptor beta chains derived from one specimen sequenced in a study of post-analysis software for immune sequencing data. Notes on the study in general: Elevated frequency relative to controls characterized about 5 TRBV segments in patients, TRBV5-6, TRBV5-1 and TRBV20-1 among them.

Their target antigens are unknown. Presence of unique molecular identifiers characterized the TCR beta cDNA libraries. MiXCR, run by TCRdb on the PCR reads, gives a single entry per CDR3 protein. Of hundreds of thousands of distinct CDR3 sequences in the sample, less than 35% were seen once. The sample consisted of blood. All receptors come from a girl between 10 and 17 years old with multiple sclerosis.

The chain is built from TRBV9 and TRBJ1-5; D might be TRBD1 (6 bases). This CDR3 is 14 amino acids long. Looked up from germline, CDR1 is SGDLS and CDR2 is YYNGEE. Trimming shortened V by 4 bases and J by 5 bases, and 13 bases separated the two germline ends. The CDR3 protein is CASSTRDTYQPQHF. CDR3 coding DNA: TGTGCCAGCAGCACCCGGGACACATATCAGCCCCAGCATTTT.

This clonotype was picked up a small number of times. This sequence joins TRBV7-2 and TRBJ2-1; perhaps TRBD1 as D (5 bases). The germline V and J ends were trimmed by 1 base and 8 bases, with 12 bases remaining between them. In germline, CDR1 is SGHTA, CDR2 FQGNSA. This CDR3 region has 14 residues. CDR3 DNA: TGTGCCAGCAGCTTAGAACTAAGCAGGGATGAGCAGTTCTTC. It yields the protein CASSLELSRDEQFF.

In this sample, this clonotype turned up a few times. V and J are TRBV15 and TRBJ2-1, with D maybe TRBD1 (6 bases). CDR3 length equals 17 residues. Trimming took off 0 bases at V and 2 bases at J, with 14 bases between the two ends. CDR1 LNHNV and CDR2 YYDKDF come from the germline V gene (reference sequence). The CDR3 protein is CATSRDLQGQAYNEQFF. In nucleotides, the CDR3 is TGTGCCACCAGCAGAGATCTTCAGGGGCAGGCCTACAATGAGCAGTTCTTC.

The chain links TRBV29-1 to TRBJ1-6; 8 nucleotides align to TRBD1. The germline V gene has CDR1 SQVTM and CDR2 ANQGSEA. With 6 bases clipped from V and 10 bases from J, the junction kept 8 bases outside the gene matches. This CDR3 has 13 amino acids. CDR3 DNA: TGCAGCGTGGCCGCTACAGGGGGGTCACCCCTCCACTTT. Its translation: CSVAATGGSPLHF. The complete variable domain, with remaining parts taken from reference TRBV29-1 and TRBJ1-6, reads SAVISQKPSRDICQRGTSLTIQCQVDSQVTMMFWYRQQPGQSLTLIATANQGSEATYESGFVIDKFPISRPNLTFSTLTVSNMSPEDSSIYLCSVAATGGSPLHFGNGTRLTVT.

This clonotype showed up just a few times. The V call is TRBV20-1, the J call TRBJ2-6, with D perhaps being TRBD1 or TRBD2 (6 bases each). The CDR3 loop spans 16 amino acids. From germline, CDR1 is DFQATT and CDR2 SNEGSKA (reference sequence). V was shortened by 5 bases and J by 2 bases, with 16 bases between the two germline ends. The DNA for the CDR3 is TGCAGTGCTGAAGTTAGGGGGGCACCTGGGGCCAACGTCCTGACTTTC. Translation: CSAEVRGAPGANVLTF.

The chain uses TRBV28 and TRBJ1-2, with TRBD1 identical over 8 bases. The ends lost 6 bases at V and 8 bases at J; junction bases unmatched: 8. Germline V gene data show CDR1 as MDHEN and CDR2 as SYDVKM. The CDR3 extends over 13 amino acids. Here the CDR3 DNA reads TGTGCCAGCAGATCCGGGACAGGCCTCGGCTACACCTTC. Protein sequence: CASRSGTGLGYTF.

The genes are TRBV7-2 and TRBJ1-5; unclear D gene. Deletions cut 2 bases from V and 0 bases from J, with 8 bases between. Germline V CDR1 and CDR2: SGHTA, FQGNSA. The CDR3 runs to 15 residues. The CDR3: CASSLIADSNQPQHF. The DNA of the CDR3 is TGTGCCAGCAGCTTAATCGCAGATAGCAATCAGCCCCAGCATTTT.

The V call is TRBV7-9, the J call TRBJ2-6; 9 nucleotides match TRBD1. Germline CDR1 and CDR2: SEHNR and FQNEAQ (reference sequence). The V segment lost 0 bases and the J segment 0 bases; nucleotides outside the gene matches: 9. The CDR3 sequence is 20 residues long. The CDR3 DNA is TGTGCCAGCAGCTTAGCGCCGGGACAGGGTACCACCTCTGGGGCCAACGTCCTGACTTTC. Its translation: CASSLAPGQGTTSGANVLTF.

The V gene is TRBV18, the J gene TRBJ2-3; D gene ambiguous. V lost 5 bases, J lost 0 bases, and 9 bases lay in between. The CDR3 contains 14 residues. Germline values: CDR1 KGHSH, CDR2 LQKENI. The CDR3 reads CASSTRRSTDTQYF. The DNA for the CDR3 is TGTGCCAGCTCAACCCGAAGAAGCACAGATACGCAGTATTTT.

The CDR3 DNA sequence: TGCAGTGCACAAACCGGGACAGATTACAATCAGCCCCAGCATTTT. It yields the protein CSAQTGTDYNQPQHF. V is TRBV20-1 and J is TRBJ1-5, with 7 positions matching TRBD1. This CDR3 has 15 amino acids. After removal of 6 bases from V and 3 bases from J, the junction contained 11 bases not matched to a gene. CDR1 is DFQATT, CDR2 SNEGSKA, per germline (reference sequence).

This chain joins TRBV9 and TRBJ1-6; D is ambiguous. V was trimmed by 4 bases and J by 0 bases, leaving 14 bases between them. The CDR3 has 17 amino acids. The germline V gene has CDR1 SGDLS and CDR2 YYNGEE. CDR3 loop: CASSFRPNLSYNSPLHF. The CDR3 DNA is TGTGCCAGCAGCTTTAGACCGAACCTCTCCTATAATTCACCCCTCCACTTT.

V and J are TRBV29-1 and TRBJ2-2, with a weak D call TRBD2 (5 bases). Germline CDR1 reads SQVTM; CDR2 reads ANQGSEA. CDR3 length equals 15 residues. Trimming took off 1 base at V and 3 bases at J, with 12 bases between the two ends. CDR3 region: CSVEVAGVHTGELFF. Written as DNA, the CDR3 is TGCAGCGTTGAAGTAGCCGGGGTGCACACCGGGGAGCTGTTTTTT.

V is TRBV7-6 and J is TRBJ2-1; TRBD2 matches 10 bases. Per the germline V gene, CDR1 is SGHVS and CDR2 is FNYEAQ. V lost 4 bases, J lost 4 bases, and 13 bases stayed unmatched. CDR3 length: 18 residues. The DNA of the CDR3 is TGTGCCAGCAGCTCAAACCCGCCGGGACTAGCGAATTACAATGAGCAGTTCTTC. Its translation: CASSSNPPGLANYNEQFF.

This clonotype occurred a few times. The chain is built from TRBV6-6 and TRBJ2-7; D is undetermined. CDR3 size: 11 residues. CDR1 and CDR2 (germline): MNHNY, SVGAGI (reference sequence). Trimming removed 8 bases at V and 3 bases at J, with 8 bases between. The CDR3 loop is CASGWGYEQYF. The CDR3 DNA reads as TGTGCCAGCGGATGGGGCTACGAGCAGTACTTC.

This clonotype was seen more than once but under ten times. The gene calls are TRBV28 and TRBJ2-5; D assignment may be TRBD1 or TRBD2 (5 bases each). V lost 4 bases and J lost 1, with 16 bases in between. This CDR3 is built from 16 residues. CDR1 and CDR2 (germline): MDHEN, SYDVKM. The CDR3 loop reads CASSSPGRLIQETQYF. CDR3 coding DNA: TGTGCCAGCAGTTCACCGGGACGGCTGATCCAAGAGACCCAGTACTTC. Full variable domain (missing parts from reference TRBV28 and TRBJ2-5): DVKVTQSSRYLVKRTGEKVFLECVQDMDHENMFWYRQDPGLGLRLIYFSYDVKMKEKGDIPEGYSVSREKKERFSLILESASTNQTSMYLCASSSPGRLIQETQYFGPGTRLLVL.

In the case of this clonotype: This may be a read error: a much more frequent sequence differs by one nucleotide. The genes are TRBV29-1 and TRBJ2-7; possible D gene TRBD1, 6 bases. The CDR3 covers 12 residues. Germline V lookup: CDR1 SQVTM, CDR2 ANQGSEA. V gave up 7 bases and J gave up 3 bases, with 13 bases separating them. CDR3 DNA sequence: TGCAGCGCTCAGGGGCAGGGCTACGAGCAGTACTTC. Translated, it gives CSAQGQGYEQYF.

CDR3 in DNA: TGTGCCAGCAGTTCAATAGGGGTTAATCAGCCCCAGCATTTT. This sequence encodes CASSSIGVNQPQHF. The rearrangement joins TRBV28 to TRBJ1-5; D is perhaps TRBD1 (5 bases). This CDR3 region has 14 residues. Trimming pared 4 bases from V and 4 bases from J, leaving 11 bases between. Germline V lookup: CDR1 MDHEN, CDR2 SYDVKM.

In this sample, this clonotype turned up many times. The V and J genes are TRBV20-1 and TRBJ2-5, with 7 bases identical to TRBD2. V dropped 6 bases and J dropped 4; count of bases not matched to a gene: 17. CDR1 and CDR2 (germline): DFQATT, SNEGSKA (reference sequence). This CDR3 has 16 amino acids. CDR3 coding DNA: TGCAGTGCAAAGCGGTCTAGCGGTCCCGGGCGAGAGACCCAGTACTTC. Its translation: CSAKRSSGPGRETQYF.

This clonotype was counted a few times. The CDR3: CSARDRQAVQGSEQYF. In DNA, the CDR3 is TGCAGTGCTAGAGACCGACAGGCAGTCCAGGGGAGCGAGCAGTACTTC. The genes are TRBV20-1 and TRBJ2-7, with D possibly TRBD1 on 6 matching bases. Between the trimmed V and J ends, which lost 0 bases and 6 bases, there was a span of 21 bases. CDR1 is DFQATT, CDR2 SNEGSKA, per germline (reference sequence). This CDR3 spans 16 amino acids.

A few counts support this clonotype. The chain recombines TRBV27 with TRBJ2-7; D gene ambiguous. Germline CDR1 MNHEY, CDR2 SMNVEV (reference sequence). Trimming removed 6 bases from V and 3 bases from J, with 15 bases in between. CDR3 length: 14 residues. The CDR3 bases are TGTGCCAGCAGGAGTGACGGACGGTACTACGAGCAGTACTTC. This encodes CASRSDGRYYEQYF.

This rearrangement joins TRBV7-2 to TRBJ2-3; no clear D. CDR1 is SGHTA and CDR2 is FQGNSA in the germline V gene. Trimming stripped 0 bases from V and 5 bases from J, with 6 bases between. The CDR3 runs 13 residues. CDR3 DNA: TGTGCCAGCAGCTTAGCGTGGGGAGATACGCAGTATTTT. It encodes CASSLAWGDTQYF.

This clonotype occurred a few times. The rearrangement uses TRBV5-1 and TRBJ2-3; D possibly corresponds to TRBD2 (6 bases). The germline gives CDR1 SGHRS, CDR2 YFSETQ. This CDR3 has 15 amino acids. The ends were cut back, 6 bases at V and 0 bases at J, with 14 bases in the middle. Written as DNA, the CDR3 is TGCGCCAGCAATCCGACTAGACCTAGCACAGATACGCAGTATTTT. It encodes CASNPTRPSTDTQYF. Supplemented by reference TRBV5-1 and TRBJ2-3, the full variable domain reads KAGVTQTPRYLIKTRGQQVTLSCSPISGHRSVSWYQQTPGQGLQFLFEYFSETQRNKGNFPGRFSGRQFSNSRSEMNVSTLELGDSALYLCASNPTRPSTDTQYFGPGTRLTVL.

This clonotype appeared many times. The chain joins TRBV29-1 to TRBJ2-3, with D uncertain. V lost 3 bases and J lost 2, with 3 bases in between. There are 11 residues in the CDR3. Germline V gene sequence: CDR1 SQVTM, CDR2 ANQGSEA. CDR3 sequence (DNA): TGCAGCGTTGACTCCACAGATACGCAGTATTTT. Its translation: CSVDSTDTQYF.

The chain links TRBV6-6 to TRBJ1-6; no reliable D call. The CDR3 extends over 17 amino acids. V lost 5 bases to trimming and J lost 0 bases, with 14 bases between them. CDR1 and CDR2 from the germline V gene are MNHNY and SVGAGI (reference sequence). CDR3 region: CASSQPLTSSYNSPLHF. The CDR3 DNA sequence: TGTGCCAGCAGTCAGCCCTTAACGAGCTCCTATAATTCACCCCTCCACTTT.

In regard to this clonotype: A much larger clone lies one base from this, so it may be a read error. The chain carries TRBV7-2 and TRBJ2-1; TRBD2 agrees at 7 bases. Losses at the gene ends were 4 bases for V and 3 bases for J; bases not matched to a gene: 12. This CDR3 has 17 amino acids. CDR1 is SGHTA, CDR2 FQGNSA, per germline. CDR3 bases: TGTGCCAGCAGCTCAAGTCGTCAAGCGGGAAACTACAATGAGCAGTTCTTC. Translating gives CASSSSRQAGNYNEQFF.

This clonotype has only a few counts. The chain is built from TRBV27 and TRBJ1-5; no firm D call. Germline assignment: CDR1 MNHEY and CDR2 SMNVEV (reference sequence). This CDR3 has 15 amino acids. Between the trimmed V and J ends, which lost 6 bases and 7 bases, there was a span of 19 bases. The CDR3 region has the DNA TGTGCCAGCAGGCCGAAACAGAGGCCATGGCAGCCCCAGCATTTT. It encodes CASRPKQRPWQPQHF.

This chain joins TRBV4-1 and TRBJ2-2; D is tentatively TRBD1 or TRBD2 (7 bases each). V gave up 3 bases and J gave up 2 bases, with 22 bases separating them. This CDR3 contains 19 residues. Germline CDR1 MGHRA, CDR2 YSYEKL. CDR3 sequence reads: CASSHPGGRGTINTGELFF. The CDR3 DNA sequence: TGCGCCAGCAGCCACCCAGGGGGTAGAGGGACTATAAACACCGGGGAGCTGTTTTTT.